This TCR beta chain emerged from a study of CD8 T cells in ankylosing spondylitis. Findings and limits, study-wide: From matched ankylosing spondylitis synovial fluid, disease-linked clones were reportedly recovered at significantly enriched levels. Eight or nine highly homologous variants formed a TCR beta motif that appeared characteristic of ankylosing spondylitis blood. Clones linked to the disease showed a CD8+ phenotype. They occurred at relatively low frequencies in peripheral blood.

Trimming took 6 bases from V and 4 from J, leaving 10 bases between them. The CDR3 has 13 residues. CDR1 PRHDT and CDR2 FYEKMQ come from the germline V gene (reference sequence). Making use of molecular barcodes, quantitative 5'-RACE generated TCR beta libraries. TCRdb itself ran the 5' RACE reads through MiXCR, one entry per CDR3 protein. Altogether about 90,000 distinct CDR3 sequences are present, around 8.3% being singletons, with the ten largest covering about 31%. At least ten counts were recorded for this clonotype. Antigen specificity is unknown. Sequencing used blood, either unsorted or a sorted T cell fraction (not recorded which). The source is a male donor with ankylosing spondylitis. The chain carries TRBV13 and TRBJ2-1; weak D call: TRBD1 (5 bases). In DNA, the CDR3 is TGTGCCAGCAGATTAAGGGGATACAATGAGCAGTTCTTC. It yields the protein CASRLRGYNEQFF. The full variable domain, its missing parts supplied by reference TRBV13 and TRBJ2-1, is AAGVIQSPRHLIKEKRETATLKCYPIPRHDTVYWYQQGPGQDPQFLISFYEKMQSDKGSIPDRFSAQQFSDYHSELNMSSLELGDSALYFCASRLRGYNEQFFGPGTRLTVL.